This TCR beta chain was sequenced in a study of blood T cell repertoires in COVID-19. Method: immunoSEQ multiplex PCR; TCRdb's copy keeps in-frame clones and lacks some. The sample consists of tens of thousands of clones, 80% to 95% of them appearing once. Sequenced: peripheral blood. The clonotype was recovered from a man aged 50-60 years with acute or convalescent COVID-19.

This CDR3 is CASSLGTGKEKLFF. The CDR3 bases are TGTGCCAGCAGCCTCGGGACAGGGAAGGAAAAACTGTTTTTT. The chain couples TRBV9 to TRBJ1-4, with 9 bases aligning to TRBD1. J lost 8 bases, V lost 4 bases, and 6 bases had no gene match. There are 14 residues in the CDR3. CDR1 and CDR2 (germline): SGDLS, YYNGEE.